The present T cell receptor (beta chain) was sequenced within a study of blood T cells in healthy people across ages. The CDR3 consists of 14 residues. CDR1 is DFQATT, CDR2 SNEGSKA, per germline (reference sequence). V lost 3 bases and J lost 6; bases outside the gene matches: 5. The second PCR ran roughly 6 to 11 cycles with a sample-barcoded 5' primer and J-beta primers. A template-switch adaptor containing 12 random nucleotides labeled each cDNA molecule. MiXCR, run by TCRdb on the 5' RACE reads, gives a single entry per CDR3 protein. The table shows approximately 1.5 million distinct CDR3 sequences, with about 35% occurring only once. This clonotype was seen ten or more times.

The TCR was taken from a woman aged 25 to 45 in good health. J is TRBJ2-7 and V is TRBV20-1, with 13 bases identical to TRBD2. The material sequenced was blood. In DNA form, the CDR3 reads TGCAGTGCTAGTGCACTAGCGGGAGGGGGCGAGCAGTACTTC. This codes for CSASALAGGGEQYF.